This T cell receptor beta chain was observed in a study of beta chain features in type 1 diabetes. The study's findings and limits: Shortening of TCRB CDR3s, moderate but significant, appeared in all four CD4+ subsets of Type 1 diabetes patients. Sequencing used cDNA, and cells with high TCR expression could therefore be over-represented.

This CDR3 spans 11 amino acids. V was shortened by 10 bases and J by 10 bases, with 15 bases between the two germline ends. CDR1 is SGHNT and CDR2 is YYREEE in the germline V gene (reference sequence). Expressed TCRB transcripts were sequenced, since all the RNA that had been isolated was reverse transcribed. Using immunoSEQ multiplex PCR, the repertoire was profiled, and TCRdb retains in-frame clones only, with some absent. The repertoire holds approximately 240,000 clones, with approximately 16% as singletons. On this clone itself: Its antigen is currently unknown.

Sequenced material: naive CD4+ T cells from blood. This chain joins TRBV5-4 and TRBJ2-1; weak D call: TRBD2 (7 bases). This sequence originates from a man aged 30 to 39 with type 1 diabetes. CDR3 bases: TGTGCCCCAGGGAGGGGGACCGAGCAGTTCTTC. Amino acid sequence: CAPGRGTEQFF.